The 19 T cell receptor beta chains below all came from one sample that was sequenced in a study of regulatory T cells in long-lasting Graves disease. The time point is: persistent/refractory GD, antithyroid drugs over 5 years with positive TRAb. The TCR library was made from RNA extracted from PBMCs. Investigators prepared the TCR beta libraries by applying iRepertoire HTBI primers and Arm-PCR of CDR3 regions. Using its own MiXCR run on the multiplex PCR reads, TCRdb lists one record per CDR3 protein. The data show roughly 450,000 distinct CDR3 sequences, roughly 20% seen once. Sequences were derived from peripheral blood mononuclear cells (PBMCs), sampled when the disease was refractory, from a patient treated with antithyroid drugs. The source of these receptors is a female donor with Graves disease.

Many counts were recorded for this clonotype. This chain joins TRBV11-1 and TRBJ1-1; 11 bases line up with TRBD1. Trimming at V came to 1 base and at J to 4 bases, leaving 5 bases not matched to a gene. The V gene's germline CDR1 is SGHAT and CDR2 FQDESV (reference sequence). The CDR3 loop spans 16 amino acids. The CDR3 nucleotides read TGTGCCAGCAGCTTAGGCCGGGACAGGGGGATCACTGAAGCTTTCTTT. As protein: CASSLGRDRGITEAFF.

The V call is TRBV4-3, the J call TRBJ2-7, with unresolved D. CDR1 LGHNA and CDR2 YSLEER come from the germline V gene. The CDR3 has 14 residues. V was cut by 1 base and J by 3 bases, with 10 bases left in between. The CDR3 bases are TGCGCCAGCAGCCAAGCGTTGAGGAGCTACGAGCAGTACTTC. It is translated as CASSQALRSYEQYF.

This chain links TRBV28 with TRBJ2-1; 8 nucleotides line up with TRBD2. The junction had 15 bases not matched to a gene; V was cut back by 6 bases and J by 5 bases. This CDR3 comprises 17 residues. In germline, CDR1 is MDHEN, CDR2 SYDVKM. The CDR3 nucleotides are TGTGCCAGCAGCCAAGCTAGCTGGCGGGAGGCAGACAATGAGCAGTTCTTC. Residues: CASSQASWREADNEQFF.

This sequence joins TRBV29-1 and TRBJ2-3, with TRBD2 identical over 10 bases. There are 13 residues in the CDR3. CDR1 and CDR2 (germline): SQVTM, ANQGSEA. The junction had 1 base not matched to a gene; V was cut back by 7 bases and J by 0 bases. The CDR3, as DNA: TGCAGCGCGACTAGCGGGAGCACAGATACGCAGTATTTT. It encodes CSATSGSTDTQYF.

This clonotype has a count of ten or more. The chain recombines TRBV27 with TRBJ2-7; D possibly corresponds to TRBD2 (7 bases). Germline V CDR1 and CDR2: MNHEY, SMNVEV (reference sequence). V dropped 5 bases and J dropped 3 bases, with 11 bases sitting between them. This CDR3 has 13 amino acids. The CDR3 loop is CASSRGAIYEQYF. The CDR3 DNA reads TGTGCCAGCAGTCGGGGGGCGATCTACGAGCAGTACTTC.

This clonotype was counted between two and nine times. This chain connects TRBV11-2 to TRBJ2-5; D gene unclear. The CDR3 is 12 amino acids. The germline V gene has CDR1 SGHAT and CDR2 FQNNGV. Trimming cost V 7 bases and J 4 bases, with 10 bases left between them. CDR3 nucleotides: TGTGCCAGCAACCCGGACCCAGAGACCCAGTACTTC. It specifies CASNPDPETQYF.

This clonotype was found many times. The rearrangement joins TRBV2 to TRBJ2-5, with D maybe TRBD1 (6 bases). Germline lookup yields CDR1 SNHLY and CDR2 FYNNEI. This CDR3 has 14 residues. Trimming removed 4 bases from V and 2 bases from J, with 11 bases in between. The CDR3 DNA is TGTGCCAGCAGTGTACGGACAGCTCAAGAGACCCAGTACTTC. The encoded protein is CASSVRTAQETQYF.

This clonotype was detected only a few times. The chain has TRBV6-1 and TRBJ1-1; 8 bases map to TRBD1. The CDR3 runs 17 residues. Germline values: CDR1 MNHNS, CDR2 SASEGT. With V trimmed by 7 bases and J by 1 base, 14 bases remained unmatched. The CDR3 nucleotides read TGTGCCAGCACCGACGCCCTGACAGGGGCCTCGAACACTGAAGCTTTCTTT. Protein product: CASTDALTGASNTEAFF.

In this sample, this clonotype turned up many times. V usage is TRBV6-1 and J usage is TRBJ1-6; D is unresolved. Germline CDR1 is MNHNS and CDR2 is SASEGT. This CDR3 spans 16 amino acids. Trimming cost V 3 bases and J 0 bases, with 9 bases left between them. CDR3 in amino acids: CASSEFPRSYNSPLHF. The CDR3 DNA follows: TGTGCCAGCAGTGAGTTCCCGCGCTCCTATAATTCACCCCTCCACTTT.

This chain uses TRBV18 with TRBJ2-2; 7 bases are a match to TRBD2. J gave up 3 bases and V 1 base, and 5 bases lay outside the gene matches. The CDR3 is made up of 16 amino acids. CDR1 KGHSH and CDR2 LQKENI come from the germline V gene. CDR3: CASSPRRETYTGELFF. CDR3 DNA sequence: TGTGCCAGCTCACCACGGCGGGAGACCTACACCGGGGAGCTGTTTTTT.

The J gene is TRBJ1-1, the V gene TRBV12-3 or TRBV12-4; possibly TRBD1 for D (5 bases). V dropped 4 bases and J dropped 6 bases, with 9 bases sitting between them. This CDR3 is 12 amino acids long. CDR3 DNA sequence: TGTGCCAGCAGTTACAGGCTTTCTGAAGCTTTCTTT. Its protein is CASSYRLSEAFF.

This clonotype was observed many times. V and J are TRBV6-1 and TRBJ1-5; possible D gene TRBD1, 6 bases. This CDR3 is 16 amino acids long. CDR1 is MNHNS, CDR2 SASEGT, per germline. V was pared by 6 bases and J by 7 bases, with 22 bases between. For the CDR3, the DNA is TGTGCCAGCAGGGGGGTACGGGACACGGCCTCACAGCCCCAGCATTTT. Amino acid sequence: CASRGVRDTASQPQHF.

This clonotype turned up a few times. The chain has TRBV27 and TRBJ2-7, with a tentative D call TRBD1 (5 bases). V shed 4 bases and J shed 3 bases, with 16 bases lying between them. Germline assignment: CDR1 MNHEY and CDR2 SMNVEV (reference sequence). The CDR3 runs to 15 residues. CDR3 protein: CASSYRPTGFYEQYF. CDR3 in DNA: TGTGCCAGCAGTTACCGGCCTACAGGATTCTACGAGCAGTACTTC.

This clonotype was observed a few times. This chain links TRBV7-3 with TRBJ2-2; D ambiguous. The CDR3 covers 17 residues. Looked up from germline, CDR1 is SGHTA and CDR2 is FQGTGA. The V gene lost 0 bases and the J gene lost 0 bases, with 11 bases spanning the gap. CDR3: CASSLTSSASNTGELFF. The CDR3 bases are TGTGCCAGCAGCTTAACTAGCTCGGCATCGAACACCGGGGAGCTGTTTTTT.

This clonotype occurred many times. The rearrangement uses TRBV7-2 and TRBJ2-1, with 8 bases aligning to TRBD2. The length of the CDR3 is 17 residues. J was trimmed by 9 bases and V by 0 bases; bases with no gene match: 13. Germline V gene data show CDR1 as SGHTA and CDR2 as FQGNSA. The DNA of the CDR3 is TGTGCCAGCAGCTTAGCGGGATCGGGAGGGCGTTCGAGTGAGCAGTTCTTC. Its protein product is CASSLAGSGGRSSEQFF.

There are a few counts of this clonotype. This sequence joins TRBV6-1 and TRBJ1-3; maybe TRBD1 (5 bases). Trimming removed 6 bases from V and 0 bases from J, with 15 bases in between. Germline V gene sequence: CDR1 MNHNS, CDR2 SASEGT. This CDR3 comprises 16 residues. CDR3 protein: CASRRRDAISGNTIYF. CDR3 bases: TGTGCCAGCAGGCGCCGGGACGCCATCTCTGGAAACACCATATATTTT.

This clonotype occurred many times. The CDR3 DNA sequence: TGTGCTAGTGGTTTGACACATTCCTATGGCTACACCTTC. It is translated as CASGLTHSYGYTF. The chain links TRBV12-5 to TRBJ1-2; D is ambiguous. CDR3 size: 13 residues. CDR1 and CDR2 from the germline V gene are LGHNT and FRNRAP. Deletions cut 2 bases from V and 4 bases from J, with 8 bases between.

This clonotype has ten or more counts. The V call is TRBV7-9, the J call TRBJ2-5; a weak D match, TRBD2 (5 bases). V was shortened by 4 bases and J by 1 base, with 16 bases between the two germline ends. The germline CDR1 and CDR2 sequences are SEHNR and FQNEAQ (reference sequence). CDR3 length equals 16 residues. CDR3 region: CASSSPLRGFQETQYF. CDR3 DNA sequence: TGTGCCAGCAGCTCCCCCCTCAGAGGGTTCCAAGAGACCCAGTACTTC.

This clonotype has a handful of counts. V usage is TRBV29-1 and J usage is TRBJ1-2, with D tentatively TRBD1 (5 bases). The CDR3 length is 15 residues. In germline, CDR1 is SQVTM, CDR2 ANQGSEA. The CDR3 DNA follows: TGCAGTTCTGTTAATTTAAACGGGACCCTAGGGGACTACACCTTC. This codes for CSSVNLNGTLGDYTF.